These 26 T cell receptor beta chains were all obtained from the same sample, sequenced in a study of T cell repertoires in cytomegalovirus infection. For these TCRs, the target antigens are not known. One entry per CDR3 protein, called by TCRdb with MiXCR from the reads. The data contain more than 110,000 distinct CDR3 sequences, approximately 30% of them singletons. The sample was CD8+ T cells from cultured PBMCs, taken from culture after CMV antigen stimulation. The receptors were gathered from a human donor in good health (CMV status not recorded). Some clones in this sample may be carry-over from other donors' samples.

This clonotype occurred a few times. The gene calls are TRBV7-6 and TRBJ2-3; D remains unclear. The CDR3 contains 15 residues. Germline lookup yields CDR1 SGHVS and CDR2 FNYEAQ. V was shortened by 1 base and J by 1 base, with 9 bases between the two germline ends. CDR3 sequence (DNA): TGTGCCAGCAGCTTAGGGTGGGCCGGCACAGATACGCAGTATTTT. Amino acid sequence: CASSLGWAGTDTQYF.

This chain joins TRBV20-1 and TRBJ2-1; perhaps D is TRBD1 or TRBD2 (5 bases each). The germline V gene encodes CDR1 DFQATT and CDR2 SNEGSKA (reference sequence). This CDR3 is 13 amino acids long. The ends were cut back, 6 bases at V and 3 bases at J, with 12 bases in the middle. The CDR3 nucleotides read TGCAGTGCGCATGGGGGTCTCTACAATGAGCAGTTCTTC. It specifies CSAHGGLYNEQFF.

The chain combines TRBV6-5 with TRBJ2-1, with 7 bases matching TRBD2. There are 16 residues in the CDR3. V trimming: 2 bases; J trimming: 4 bases; junction bases outside the gene matches: 8. Germline assignment: CDR1 MNHEY and CDR2 SVGAGI. The CDR3 is CASSYRVSGPYNEQFF. CDR3 in DNA: TGTGCCAGCAGTTACCGAGTTAGCGGGCCTTACAATGAGCAGTTCTTC.

In nucleotides, the CDR3 is TGTGCCAGCAGCTTAAGGGGACTAGCGACCATCACAGATACGCAGTATTTT. It codes for CASSLRGLATITDTQYF. The gene calls are TRBV7-2 and TRBJ2-3; 10 bases line up with TRBD2. The V gene's germline CDR1 is SGHTA and CDR2 FQGNSA. The CDR3 loop spans 17 amino acids. J gave up 2 bases and V 2 bases, and 7 bases lay outside the gene matches.

The chain recombines TRBV4-1 with TRBJ1-2, with 10 bases fitting TRBD1. Germline CDR1 MGHRA, CDR2 YSYEKL. V lost 3 bases to trimming and J lost 3 bases; unmatched junction nucleotides: 1. The CDR3 has 14 residues. The CDR3 DNA sequence: TGCGCCAGCAGCCAGGGGACAGGGGACTATGGCTACACCTTC. Residues: CASSQGTGDYGYTF.

The chain carries TRBV12-3 or TRBV12-4 and TRBJ2-3; 8 positions agree with TRBD2. This CDR3 contains 15 residues. The trim removed 5 bases at V and 5 bases at J, leaving 9 bases unmatched. The CDR3 DNA reads as TGTGCCAGCAGTCCCTCCACTAGCGGCCTAGATACGCAGTATTTT. This gives the protein CASSPSTSGLDTQYF.

The rearrangement uses TRBV7-9 and TRBJ1-1; D not resolved. The CDR3 has 14 residues. Trimming pared 2 bases from V and 0 bases from J, leaving 7 bases between. Germline CDR1 and CDR2: SEHNR and FQNEAQ (reference sequence). The CDR3 nucleotides are TGTGCCAGCAGCTTATGGGAGATGAACACTGAAGCTTTCTTT. Protein sequence: CASSLWEMNTEAFF.

This clonotype came up a few times. In DNA form, the CDR3 reads TGTGCCAGCGCCTCGCGAACAGGGGCGCGTACAGATACGCAGTATTTT. It translates to CASASRTGARTDTQYF. The rearrangement uses TRBV7-6 and TRBJ2-3; the match to TRBD1 covers 7 bases. Germline V gene lookup returns CDR1 SGHVS and CDR2 FNYEAQ. CDR3 length: 16 residues. V gave up 8 bases and J gave up 3 bases; unmatched junction bases: 14.

This clonotype was found once. CDR3 DNA: TGTGCCAGCAGCCCGGGGCTCCAAACCTCCTACGAGCAGTACTTC. Its translation is CASSPGLQTSYEQYF. J is TRBJ2-7 and V is TRBV7-6; TRBD1 or TRBD2 may be the D gene (5 bases each). Germline loops: CDR1 SGHVS, CDR2 FNYEAQ. V was clipped by 5 bases and J by 0 bases, with 14 bases between them. The CDR3 contains 15 residues.

V usage is TRBV7-2 and J usage is TRBJ2-1; perhaps TRBD2 as D (5 bases). CDR3 length: 11 amino acids. Trimming removed 5 bases from V and 8 bases from J, with 7 bases in between. Germline V CDR1 and CDR2: SGHTA, FQGNSA. Here the CDR3 reads CASSRGYEQFF. CDR3 nucleotide sequence: TGTGCCAGCAGCCGAGGGTATGAGCAGTTCTTC.

This clonotype came up many times. The chain recombines TRBV7-9 with TRBJ2-7; a possible D gene is TRBD1 (5 bases). In germline, CDR1 is SEHNR, CDR2 FQNEAQ (reference sequence). The germline V and J ends were trimmed by 7 bases and 3 bases, with 13 bases remaining between them. This CDR3 has 13 amino acids. The CDR3 is CASTPAGFYEQYF. The CDR3 DNA sequence: TGTGCCAGCACCCCGGCAGGGTTCTACGAGCAGTACTTC.

V is TRBV28 and J is TRBJ2-3; 9 bases are shared with TRBD2. CDR3 size: 15 residues. Trimming cost V 4 bases and J 6 bases; bases outside gene matches: 8. Germline V lookup: CDR1 MDHEN, CDR2 SYDVKM. In DNA, the CDR3 is TGTGCCAGCAGTTCTCAGCGGGGGGCGTTTGATACGCAGTATTTT. This sequence encodes CASSSQRGAFDTQYF.

The V call is TRBV27, the J call TRBJ2-1; 7 nucleotides align to TRBD1. V lost 6 bases to trimming and J lost 6 bases; unmatched junction nucleotides: 11. Germline-derived CDR1 and CDR2 are MNHEY and SMNVEV (reference sequence). The CDR3 runs to 15 residues. DNA of the CDR3: TGTGCCAGCAGCCCCGGGACAGCCGGTATCAATGAGCAGTTCTTC. Amino acids: CASSPGTAGINEQFF.

Many counts were recorded for this clonotype. This chain links TRBV7-9 with TRBJ2-7; D may be TRBD1 or TRBD2 (6 bases each). Germline V gene data show CDR1 as SEHNR and CDR2 as FQNEAQ (reference sequence). The CDR3 loop spans 13 amino acids. With 6 bases removed from V and 6 bases from J, the gap between germline ends came to 15 bases. The DNA for the CDR3 is TGTGCCAGCAGTCCACGAGGGGGGCTCGAGCAGTACTTC. It yields the protein CASSPRGGLEQYF. Variable domain in full (rest from reference TRBV7-9 and TRBJ2-7): DTGVSQNPRHKITKRGQNVTFRCDPISEHNRLYWYRQTLGQGPEFLTYFQNEAQLEKSRLLSDRFSAERPKGSFSTLEIQRTEQGDSAMYLCASSPRGGLEQYFGPGTRLTVT.

This clonotype is large. The chain has TRBV7-2 and TRBJ2-5, with D unclear. The CDR3 covers 17 residues. V lost 4 bases, J lost 7 bases, and 25 bases lay in between. Per germline, CDR1 SGHTA and CDR2 FQGNSA. The CDR3 region is CASSSQRPGLRIGTQYF. CDR3 nucleotide sequence: TGTGCCAGCAGCTCCCAAAGGCCTGGGTTACGTATTGGGACCCAGTACTTC. The full variable domain, with the rest looked up from reference TRBV7-2 and TRBJ2-5, is GAGVSQSPSNKVTEKGKDVELRCDPISGHTALYWYRQSLGQGLEFLIYFQGNSAPDKSGLPSDRFSAERTGGSVSTLTIQRTQQEDSAVYLCASSSQRPGLRIGTQYFGPGTRLLVL.

As regards this clonotype: Here the CDR3 omits its conserved ending phenylalanine or tryptophan, so a read error is the likely source. V gene TRBV29-1 combines with J gene TRBJ2-7, with 8 bases matching TRBD1. This CDR3 has 13 amino acids. Per germline, CDR1 SQVTM and CDR2 ANQGSEA. Unmatched junction bases numbered 6, after V lost 6 bases and J lost 2 bases. This CDR3 is CSVTTDRAYEQYY. The CDR3 DNA is TGCAGCGTCACCACGGACAGGGCCTACGAGCAGTACTAC.

This clonotype was detected only a few times. V and J are TRBV2 and TRBJ2-1; tentative D call: TRBD2 (6 bases). V was cut by 6 bases and J by 0 bases, with 12 bases left in between. This CDR3 contains 15 residues. Germline loops: CDR1 SNHLY, CDR2 FYNNEI. CDR3 loop: CASRPGLSSYNEQFF. The CDR3 nucleotides read TGTGCCAGCAGACCGGGACTCTCCTCCTACAATGAGCAGTTCTTC.

This clonotype was recorded a few times. This rearrangement joins TRBV10-3 to TRBJ2-7; a weak D match, TRBD1 (6 bases). V shed 6 bases and J shed 7 bases, with 22 bases lying between them. This CDR3 has 15 residues. CDR1 is ENHRY and CDR2 is SYGVKD in the germline V gene. The CDR3 sequence is CAISPGEVARGEQYF. The CDR3 region has the DNA TGTGCCATCAGCCCCGGGGAAGTCGCGAGGGGGGAGCAGTACTTC.

The gene calls are TRBV6-8 and TRBJ2-3; D uncertain. V shed 5 bases and J shed 1 base, with 10 bases lying between them. CDR1 is MNHGY, CDR2 SAAAGT, per germline. CDR3 length: 14 amino acids. The CDR3 sequence: CASSPWAGTDTQYF. DNA for the CDR3: TGTGCCAGCAGTCCCTGGGCCGGCACAGATACGCAGTATTTT.

A few counts support this clonotype. Just one base apart from a much larger clone, this may be a read error. This rearrangement joins TRBV5-6 to TRBJ1-2, with unresolved D. This CDR3 is built from 11 residues. CDR1 SGHDT and CDR2 YYEEEE come from the germline V gene. V gave up 5 bases and J gave up 4 bases, with 6 bases separating them. CDR3 sequence: CASSDGYGYTF. The CDR3, as DNA: TGTGCCAGCAGTGACGGCTATGGCTACACCTTC.

This chain links TRBV4-1 with TRBJ2-7; D is unresolved. V gave up 4 bases and J gave up 2 bases, with 15 bases separating them. Germline V gene data show CDR1 as MGHRA and CDR2 as YSYEKL. The CDR3 spans 15 residues. CDR3 sequence (DNA): TGCGCCAGCAGCCCGGTCAACGACCTCACCTACGAGCAGTACTTC. Amino acids: CASSPVNDLTYEQYF.

This clonotype was observed a handful of times. The rearrangement links TRBV12-3 or TRBV12-4 to TRBJ2-3; TRBD2 might be the D (6 bases). The CDR3 extends over 13 amino acids. V shed 3 bases and J shed 4 bases, with 8 bases lying between them. The CDR3 is CASSLGGADTQYF. The CDR3 DNA reads TGTGCCAGCAGTTTGGGAGGAGCAGATACGCAGTATTTT.

This sequence joins TRBV19 and TRBJ2-7; D might be TRBD2 (6 bases). V lost 11 bases and J lost 3, with 14 bases in between. CDR1 and CDR2 (germline): LNHDA, SQIVND (reference sequence). The CDR3 extends over 12 amino acids. The CDR3 spells CAAGPGIYEQYF. In DNA form, the CDR3 reads TGTGCCGCGGGGCCAGGAATCTACGAGCAGTACTTC.

The rearrangement uses TRBV2 and TRBJ1-1; 11 bases line up with TRBD1. This CDR3 region has 14 residues. Germline V gene sequence: CDR1 SNHLY, CDR2 FYNNEI. Trimming cost V 7 bases and J 5 bases; bases outside gene matches: 6. This chain's CDR3 is CASKLGQGATEAFF. In DNA, the CDR3 is TGTGCCAGCAAGTTAGGACAGGGGGCGACTGAAGCTTTCTTT.

The chain carries TRBV19 and TRBJ2-6; tentative D call: TRBD2 (6 bases). Germline V gene lookup returns CDR1 LNHDA and CDR2 SQIVND (reference sequence). This CDR3 is built from 14 residues. V lost 5 bases to trimming and J lost 4 bases, with 9 bases between them. The CDR3 nucleotides read TGTGCCAGTAGTCTCGGGAGAGGGGCCAACGTCCTGACTTTC. It yields the protein CASSLGRGANVLTF.

This clonotype was counted many times. The chain joins TRBV6-5 to TRBJ1-1, with 8 bases lining up with TRBD1. CDR1 MNHEY and CDR2 SVGAGI come from the germline V gene. The CDR3 contains 15 residues. V lost 7 bases and J lost 4; bases outside the gene matches: 11. The chain's CDR3 is CASNPPQDRVTEAFF. In DNA, the CDR3 is TGTGCCAGCAATCCACCCCAGGACAGGGTCACTGAAGCTTTCTTT.